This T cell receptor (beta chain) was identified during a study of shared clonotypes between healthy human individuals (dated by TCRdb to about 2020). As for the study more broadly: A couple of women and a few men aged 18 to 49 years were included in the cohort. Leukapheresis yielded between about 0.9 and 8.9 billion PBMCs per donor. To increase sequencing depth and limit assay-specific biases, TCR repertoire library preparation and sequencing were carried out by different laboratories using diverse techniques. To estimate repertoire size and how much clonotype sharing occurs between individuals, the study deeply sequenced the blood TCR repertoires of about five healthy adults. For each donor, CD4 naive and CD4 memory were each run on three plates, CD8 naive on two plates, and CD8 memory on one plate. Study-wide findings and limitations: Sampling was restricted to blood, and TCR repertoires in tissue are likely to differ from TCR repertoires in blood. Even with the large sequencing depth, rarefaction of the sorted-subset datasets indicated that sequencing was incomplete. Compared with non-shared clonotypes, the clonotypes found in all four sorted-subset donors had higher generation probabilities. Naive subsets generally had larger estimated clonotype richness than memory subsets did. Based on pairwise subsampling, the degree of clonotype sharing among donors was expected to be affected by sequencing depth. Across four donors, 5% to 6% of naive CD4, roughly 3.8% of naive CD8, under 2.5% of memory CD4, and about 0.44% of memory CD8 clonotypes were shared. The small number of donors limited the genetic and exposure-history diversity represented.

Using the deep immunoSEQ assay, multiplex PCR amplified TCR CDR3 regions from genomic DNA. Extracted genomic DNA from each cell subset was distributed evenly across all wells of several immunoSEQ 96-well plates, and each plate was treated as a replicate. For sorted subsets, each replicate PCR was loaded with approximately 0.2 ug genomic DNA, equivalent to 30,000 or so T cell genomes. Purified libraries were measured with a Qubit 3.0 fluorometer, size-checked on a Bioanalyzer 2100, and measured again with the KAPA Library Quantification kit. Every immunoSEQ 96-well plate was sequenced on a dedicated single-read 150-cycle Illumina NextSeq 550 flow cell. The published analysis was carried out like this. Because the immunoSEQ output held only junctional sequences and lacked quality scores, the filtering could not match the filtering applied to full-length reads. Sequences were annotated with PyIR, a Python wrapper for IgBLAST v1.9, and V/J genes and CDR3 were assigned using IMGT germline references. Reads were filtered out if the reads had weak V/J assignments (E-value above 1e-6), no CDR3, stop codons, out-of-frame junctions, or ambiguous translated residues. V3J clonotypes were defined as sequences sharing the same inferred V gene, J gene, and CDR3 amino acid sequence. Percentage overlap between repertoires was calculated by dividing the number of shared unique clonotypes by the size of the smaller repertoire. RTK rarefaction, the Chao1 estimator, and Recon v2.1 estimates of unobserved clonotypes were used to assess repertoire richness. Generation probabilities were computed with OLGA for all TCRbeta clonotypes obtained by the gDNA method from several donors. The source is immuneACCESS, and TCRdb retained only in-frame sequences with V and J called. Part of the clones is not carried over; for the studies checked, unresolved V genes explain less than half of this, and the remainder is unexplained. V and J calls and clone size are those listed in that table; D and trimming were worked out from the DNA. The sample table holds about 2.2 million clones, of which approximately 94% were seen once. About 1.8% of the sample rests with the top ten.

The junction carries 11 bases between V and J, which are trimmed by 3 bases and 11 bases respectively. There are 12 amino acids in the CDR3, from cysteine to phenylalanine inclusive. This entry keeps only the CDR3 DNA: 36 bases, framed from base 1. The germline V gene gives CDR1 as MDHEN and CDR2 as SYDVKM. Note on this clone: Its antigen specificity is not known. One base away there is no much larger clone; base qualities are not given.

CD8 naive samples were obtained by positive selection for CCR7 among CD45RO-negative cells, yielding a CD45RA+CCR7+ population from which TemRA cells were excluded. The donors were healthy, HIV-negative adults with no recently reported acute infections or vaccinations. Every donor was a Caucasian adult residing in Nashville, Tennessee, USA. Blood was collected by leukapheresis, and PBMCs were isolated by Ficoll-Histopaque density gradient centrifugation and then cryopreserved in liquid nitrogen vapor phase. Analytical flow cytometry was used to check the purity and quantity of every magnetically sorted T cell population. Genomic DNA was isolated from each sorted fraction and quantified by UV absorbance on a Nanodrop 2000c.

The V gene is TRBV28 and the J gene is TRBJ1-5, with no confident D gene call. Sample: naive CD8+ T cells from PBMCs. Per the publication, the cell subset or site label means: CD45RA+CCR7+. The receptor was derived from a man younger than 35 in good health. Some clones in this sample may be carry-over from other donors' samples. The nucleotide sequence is TGTGCCAGCAGTTTCTTCGGTATCTCCCAGCATTTT. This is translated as CASSFFGISQHF.